The clone carrying this TCR beta chain was recorded many times. What it binds is unknown. The CDR3 end falls 3 residues outside the read, so it is completed with the germline J gene. The sample belongs to a study of T cell clonality in common variable immunodeficiency. Study conclusions and caveats: TCRbeta clonality was increased in CVID versus healthy controls.

Equal genomic DNA amounts from CVID and control samples were sequenced. Sequenced by immunoSEQ multiplex PCR; TCRdb stores in-frame clones only, minus some. The sample is made up of tens of thousands of clones, none counted only once. J lost 3 bases, V lost 5 bases, and 5 bases had no gene match. This CDR3 spans 15 amino acids. The germline V gene encodes CDR1 SGHVS and CDR2 FNYEAQ. Each donor provided roughly 4.5 to 8.5 ml of heparinized whole blood. The V call is TRBV7-6, the J call TRBJ1-4; 8 bases align to TRBD1. This receptor was identified in a person aged 18 to 75 in good health. Sequencing was performed on peripheral blood mononuclear cells. CDR3 DNA (partial): TGTGCCAGCAGCACGCAGGGGGCGGCTAATGAAAAA. Amino acid sequence: CASSTQGAANEK. The full CDR3 is CASSTQGAANEKLFF.